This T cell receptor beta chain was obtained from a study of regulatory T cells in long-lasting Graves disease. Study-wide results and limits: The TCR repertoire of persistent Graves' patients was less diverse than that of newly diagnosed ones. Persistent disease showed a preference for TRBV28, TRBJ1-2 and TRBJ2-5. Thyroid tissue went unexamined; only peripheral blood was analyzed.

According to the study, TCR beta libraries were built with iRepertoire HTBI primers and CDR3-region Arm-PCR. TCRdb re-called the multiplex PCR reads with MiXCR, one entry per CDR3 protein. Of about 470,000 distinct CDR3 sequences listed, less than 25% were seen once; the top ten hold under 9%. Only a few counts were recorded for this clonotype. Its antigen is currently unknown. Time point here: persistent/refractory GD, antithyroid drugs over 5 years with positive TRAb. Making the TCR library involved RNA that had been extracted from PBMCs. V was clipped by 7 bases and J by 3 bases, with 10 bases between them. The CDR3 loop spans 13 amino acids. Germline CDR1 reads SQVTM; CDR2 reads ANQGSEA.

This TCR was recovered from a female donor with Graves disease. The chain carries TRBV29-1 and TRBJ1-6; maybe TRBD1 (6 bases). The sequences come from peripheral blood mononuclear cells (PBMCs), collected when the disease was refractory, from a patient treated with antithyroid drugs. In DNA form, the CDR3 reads TGCAGCGCCACGGACAGCTATAATTCACCCCTCCACTTT. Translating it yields CSATDSYNSPLHF.